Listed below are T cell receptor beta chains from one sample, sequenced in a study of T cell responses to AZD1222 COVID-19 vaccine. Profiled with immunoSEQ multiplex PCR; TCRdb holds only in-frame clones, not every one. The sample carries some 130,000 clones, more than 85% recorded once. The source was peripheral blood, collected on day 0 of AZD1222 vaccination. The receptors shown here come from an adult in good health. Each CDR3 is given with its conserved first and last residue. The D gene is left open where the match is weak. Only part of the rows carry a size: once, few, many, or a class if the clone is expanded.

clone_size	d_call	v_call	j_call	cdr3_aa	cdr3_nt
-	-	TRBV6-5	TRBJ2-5	CASSYVGGTQETQYF	TGTGCCAGCAGTTACGTAGGGGGAACCCAAGAGACCCAGTACTTC
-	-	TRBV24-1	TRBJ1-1	CATSSARAEAFF	TGTGCCACCAGTTCGGCGAGGGCTGAAGCTTTCTTT
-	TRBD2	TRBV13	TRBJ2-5	CASSLVGLAPRKTQYF	TGTGCCAGCAGCTTAGTAGGACTAGCTCCCCGGAAGACCCAGTACTTC
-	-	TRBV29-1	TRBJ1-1	CSVETQGWTEAFF	TGCAGCGTTGAAACTCAGGGTTGGACTGAAGCTTTCTTT
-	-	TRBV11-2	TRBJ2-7	CASSRPFRGGTRYEQYF	TGTGCCAGCAGCCGCCCCTTTAGGGGAGGCACACGCTACGAGCAGTACTTC
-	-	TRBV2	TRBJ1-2	CASSFFDRAGLNYGYTF	TGTGCCAGCAGTTTCTTTGATCGGGCAGGCCTTAACTATGGCTACACCTTC
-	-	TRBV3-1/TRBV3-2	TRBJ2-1	CASSHTGSSGEQFF	TGTGCCAGCAGCCACACCGGGAGTTCGGGGGAGCAGTTCTTC
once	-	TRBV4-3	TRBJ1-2	CASSLSGGVYGYTF	TGCGCCAGCAGCCTGAGTGGAGGGGTCTATGGCTACACCTTC
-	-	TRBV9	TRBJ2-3	CASSADGQSTDTQYF	TGTGCCAGCAGCGCCGACGGACAGAGCACAGATACGCAGTATTTT
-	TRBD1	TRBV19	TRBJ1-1	CASSNLRGTEAFF	TGTGCCAGTAGTAACCTCAGGGGGACTGAAGCTTTCTTT
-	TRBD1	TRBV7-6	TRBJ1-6	CASSPQPPTRGINSPLHF	TGTGCCAGCAGCCCCCAACCCCCTACCAGGGGGATCAATTCACCCCTCCACTTT
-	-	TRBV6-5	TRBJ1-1	CASSYSAGGQGTEAFF	TGTGCCAGCAGTTACTCGGCCGGGGGGCAGGGTACTGAAGCTTTCTTT
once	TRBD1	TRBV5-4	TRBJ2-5	CASSLGDRLQETQYF	TGTGCCAGCAGCTTGGGGGACAGGCTGCAAGAGACCCAGTACTTC
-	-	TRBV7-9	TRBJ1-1	CASIPRGGQTFTEAFF	TGTGCCAGCATCCCTAGAGGAGGCCAGACATTCACTGAAGCTTTCTTT
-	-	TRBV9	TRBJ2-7	CASSVGPADSYEQYF	TGTGCCAGCAGCGTAGGACCAGCGGACTCCTACGAGCAGTACTTC
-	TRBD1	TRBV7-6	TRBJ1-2	CASSLAGQGAANYGYTF	TGTGCCAGCAGCTTAGCGGGACAGGGAGCTGCTAACTATGGCTACACCTTC
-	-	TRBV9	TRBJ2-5	CASSANPGRSAETQYF	TGTGCCAGCAGCGCAAACCCGGGACGCTCGGCCGAGACCCAGTACTTC
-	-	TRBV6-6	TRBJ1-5	CASSYAGDQPQHF	TGTGCCAGCAGTTACGCGGGGGATCAGCCCCAGCATTTT
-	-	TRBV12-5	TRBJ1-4	CASGLMGLRADEKLFF	TGTGCTAGTGGTTTGATGGGGCTCAGGGCAGATGAAAAACTGTTTTTT
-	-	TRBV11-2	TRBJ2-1	CASSLVYRAEHEYNEQFF	TGTGCCAGCAGCTTAGTATATAGGGCGGAGCATGAATACAATGAGCAGTTCTTC
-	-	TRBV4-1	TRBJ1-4	CASSLPRGASTNEKLFF	TGCGCCAGCAGCCTGCCCCGGGGTGCGTCAACTAATGAAAAACTGTTTTTT
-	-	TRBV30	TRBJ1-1	CAWSVGSNTEAFF	TGTGCCTGGAGTGTGGGGTCGAACACTGAAGCTTTCTTT
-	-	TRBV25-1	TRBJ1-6	CASTSTGGNNSPLHF	TGTGCCAGCACGAGTACGGGAGGAAATAATTCACCCCTCCACTTT
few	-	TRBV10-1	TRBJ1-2	CASGVRWPHYGYTF	TGCGCCAGCGGTGTGAGGTGGCCCCACTATGGCTACACCTTC
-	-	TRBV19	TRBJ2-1	CASSIMQEQFF	TGTGCCAGTAGTATTATGCAGGAGCAGTTCTTC
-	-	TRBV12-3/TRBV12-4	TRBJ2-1	CASALPDEQFF	TGTGCCAGCGCTCTTCCTGATGAGCAGTTCTTC
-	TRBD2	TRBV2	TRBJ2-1	CASSQPGLAGREQFF	TGTGCCAGCAGCCAACCGGGACTAGCGGGAAGGGAGCAGTTCTTC
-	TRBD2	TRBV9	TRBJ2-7	CASSVTSGATYEQYF	TGTGCCAGCAGCGTTACTAGCGGGGCCACCTACGAGCAGTACTTC
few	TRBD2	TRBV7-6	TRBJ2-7	CASSPRGERGYEQYF	TGTGCCAGCAGCCCCCGGGGGGAGCGGGGGTACGAGCAGTACTTC
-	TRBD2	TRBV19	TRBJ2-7	CASSIVGLANEQYF	TGTGCCAGTAGTATAGTAGGACTAGCGAACGAGCAGTACTTC
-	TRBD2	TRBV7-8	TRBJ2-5	CASSLTSGRAETQYF	TGTGCCAGCAGCCTGACTAGCGGGAGGGCAGAGACCCAGTACTTC
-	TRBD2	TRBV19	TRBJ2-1	CASSIPARRGVSYNEQFF	TGTGCCAGTAGTATACCCGCAAGGCGGGGGGTCTCCTACAATGAGCAGTTCTTC
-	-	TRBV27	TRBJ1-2	CASRALNTARAYGYTF	TGTGCCAGCAGGGCCCTCAATACCGCCAGGGCATATGGCTACACCTTC
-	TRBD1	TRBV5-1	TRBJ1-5	CASSSTGTGNQPQHF	TGCGCCAGCAGCAGTACCGGGACAGGGAATCAGCCCCAGCATTTT
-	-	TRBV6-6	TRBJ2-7	CASSHGAAYEQYF	TGTGCCAGCAGCCACGGGGCAGCTTACGAGCAGTACTTC
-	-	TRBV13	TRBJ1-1	CASSLGSAGIEAFF	TGTGCCAGCAGCTTAGGGTCTGCAGGGATTGAAGCTTTCTTT
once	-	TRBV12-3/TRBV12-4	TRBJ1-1	CATWTLQYTEAFF	TGTGCCACGTGGACGCTTCAGTACACTGAAGCTTTCTTT
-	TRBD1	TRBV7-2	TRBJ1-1	CASSLAPGGNTEAFF	TGTGCCAGCAGCTTAGCCCCAGGGGGAAACACTGAAGCTTTCTTT
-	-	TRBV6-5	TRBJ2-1	CASSYLPLSYNEQFF	TGTGCCAGCAGTTACTTACCTCTCTCCTACAATGAGCAGTTCTTC
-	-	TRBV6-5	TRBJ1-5	CASSEREPNQPQHF	TGTGCCAGCAGCGAGCGGGAGCCCAATCAGCCCCAGCATTTT
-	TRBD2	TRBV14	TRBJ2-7	CASRLAGESYEQYF	TGTGCCTCAAGGCTAGCGGGAGAGAGCTACGAGCAGTACTTC